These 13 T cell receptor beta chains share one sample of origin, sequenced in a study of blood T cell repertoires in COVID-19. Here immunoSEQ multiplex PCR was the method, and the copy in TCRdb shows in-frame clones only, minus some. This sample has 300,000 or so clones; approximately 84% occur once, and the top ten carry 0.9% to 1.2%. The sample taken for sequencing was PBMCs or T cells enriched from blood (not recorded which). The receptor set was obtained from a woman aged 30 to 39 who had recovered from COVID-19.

CDR3 sequence: CASRPDRGPVSNQPQHF. Written as DNA, the CDR3 is TGTGCCAGCAGGCCGGACAGGGGACCCGTCAGCAATCAGCCCCAGCATTTT. The rearrangement uses TRBV7-8 and TRBJ1-5, with 9 bases lining up with TRBD1. Looked up from germline, CDR1 is SGHVS and CDR2 is FQNEAQ. The CDR3 extends over 17 amino acids. J lost 1 base, V lost 6 bases, and 10 bases had no gene match.

CDR3 sequence: CASSQEEGVDYGYTF. CDR3 coding DNA: TGCGCCAGCAGCCAAGAGGAGGGTGTGGACTATGGCTACACCTTC. The gene calls are TRBV4-3 and TRBJ1-2; D not certain. This CDR3 has 15 residues. Per germline, CDR1 LGHNA and CDR2 YSLEER. Between the trimmed V and J ends, which lost 0 bases and 3 bases, there was a span of 11 bases.

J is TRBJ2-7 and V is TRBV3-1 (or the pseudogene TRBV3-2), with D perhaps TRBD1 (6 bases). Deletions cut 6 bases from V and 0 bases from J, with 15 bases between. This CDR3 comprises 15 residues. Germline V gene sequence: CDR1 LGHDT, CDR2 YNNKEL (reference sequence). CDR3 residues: CASRGYRESSYEQYF. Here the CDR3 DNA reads TGTGCCAGCAGGGGATACAGGGAGAGCTCCTACGAGCAGTACTTC.

CDR3 coding DNA: TGCGCCAGCAGCCAAGATCAGGGGCGACACTTGAACACTGAAGCTTTCTTT. As protein: CASSQDQGRHLNTEAFF. The V call is TRBV4-3, the J call TRBJ1-1, with D perhaps TRBD1 (6 bases). The germline V gene encodes CDR1 LGHNA and CDR2 YSLEER. Trimming removed 0 bases at V and 0 bases at J, with 14 bases between. The CDR3 sequence is 17 residues long.

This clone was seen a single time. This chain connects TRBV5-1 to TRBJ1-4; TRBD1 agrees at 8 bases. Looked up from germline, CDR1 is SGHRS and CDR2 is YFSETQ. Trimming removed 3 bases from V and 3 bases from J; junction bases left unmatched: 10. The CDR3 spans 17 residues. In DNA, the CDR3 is TGCGCCAGCAGCTGGACAGGGTTGGCCTCTTCTAATGAAAAACTGTTTTTT. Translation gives CASSWTGLASSNEKLFF.

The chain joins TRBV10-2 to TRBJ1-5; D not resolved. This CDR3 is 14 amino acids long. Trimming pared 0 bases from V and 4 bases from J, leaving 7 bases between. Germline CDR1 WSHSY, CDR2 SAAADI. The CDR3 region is CASSESSRNQPQHF. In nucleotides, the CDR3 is TGCGCCAGCAGTGAGTCGAGCAGGAATCAGCCCCAGCATTTT.

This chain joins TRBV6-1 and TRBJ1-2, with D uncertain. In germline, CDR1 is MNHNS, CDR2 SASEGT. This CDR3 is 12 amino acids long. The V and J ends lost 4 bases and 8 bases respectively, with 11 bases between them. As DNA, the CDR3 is TGTGCCAGCAGTGTATCGGGAAGGGGCTACACCTTC. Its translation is CASSVSGRGYTF.

In DNA form, the CDR3 reads TGTGCCAGCACCCCCATTCAGGGTTCAGGGGAACAATACGAGCAGTACTTC. It specifies CASTPIQGSGEQYEQYF. The rearrangement joins TRBV7-6 to TRBJ2-7; a weak D match, TRBD1 (6 bases). The germline V gene encodes CDR1 SGHVS and CDR2 FNYEAQ. The CDR3 is 17 amino acids. The V end lost 7 bases, the J end lost 4 bases, and 26 bases lay between the germline ends.

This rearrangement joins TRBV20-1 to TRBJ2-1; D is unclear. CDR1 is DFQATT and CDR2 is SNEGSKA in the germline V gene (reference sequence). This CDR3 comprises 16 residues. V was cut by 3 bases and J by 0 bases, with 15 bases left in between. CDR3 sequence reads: CSASSRISDSYNEQFF. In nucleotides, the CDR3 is TGCAGTGCTAGTTCCAGGATCTCGGACTCCTACAATGAGCAGTTCTTC.

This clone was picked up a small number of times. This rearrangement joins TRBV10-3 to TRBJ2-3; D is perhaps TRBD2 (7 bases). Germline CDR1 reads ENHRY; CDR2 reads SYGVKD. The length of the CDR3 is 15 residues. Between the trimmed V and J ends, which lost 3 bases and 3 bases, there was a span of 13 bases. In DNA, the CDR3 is TGTGCCATCAGTGATGGGCGGGGGCAGACAGATACGCAGTATTTT. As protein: CAISDGRGQTDTQYF.

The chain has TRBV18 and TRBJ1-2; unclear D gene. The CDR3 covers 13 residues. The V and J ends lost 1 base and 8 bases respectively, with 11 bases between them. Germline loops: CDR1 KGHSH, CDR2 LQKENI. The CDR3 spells CASSPLAGEGYTF. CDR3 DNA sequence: TGTGCCAGCTCACCACTAGCTGGGGAGGGCTACACCTTC. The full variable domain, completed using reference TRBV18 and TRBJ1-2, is NAGVMQNPRHLVRRRGQEARLRCSPMKGHSHVYWYRQLPEEGLKFMVYLQKENIIDESGMPKERFSAEFPKEGPSILRIQQVVRGDSAAYFCASSPLAGEGYTFGSGTRLTVV.

CDR3 sequence reads: CASSLGGNSNQPQHF. In DNA form, the CDR3 reads TGTGCCAGCAGTTTGGGGGGAAATAGCAATCAGCCCCAGCATTTT. The chain employs TRBV28 and TRBJ1-5, with D possibly being TRBD1 (5 bases). The CDR3 covers 15 residues. V was clipped by 3 bases and J by 0 bases, with 9 bases between them. Germline CDR1 and CDR2: MDHEN and SYDVKM.

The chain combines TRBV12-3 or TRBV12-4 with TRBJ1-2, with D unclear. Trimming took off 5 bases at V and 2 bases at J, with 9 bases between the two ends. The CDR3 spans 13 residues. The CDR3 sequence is CASSPRVNYGYTF. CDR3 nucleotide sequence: TGTGCCAGCAGTCCGAGGGTAAACTATGGCTACACCTTC.